These 15 T cell receptor beta chains came from one sample sequenced in a study of cytomegalovirus exposure and HLA in healthy donors. PCR amplification relied on 60 Vbeta primers (plus 13 Jbeta primers). Sequenced by immunoSEQ multiplex PCR; TCRdb stores in-frame clones only, minus some. This table has roughly 200,000 clones, around 87% appearing once. Specimen: PBMCs. Receptors originate from a man younger than 45 in good health and CMV-seronegative.

The V and J genes are TRBV18 and TRBJ1-4; no reliable D call. The CDR3 is made up of 16 amino acids. Trimming cost V 3 bases and J 0 bases, with 11 bases left between them. Germline loops: CDR1 KGHSH, CDR2 LQKENI. The CDR3 is CASSPSNAATNEKLFF. For the CDR3, the DNA is TGTGCCAGCTCACCCTCGAACGCAGCAACTAATGAAAAACTGTTTTTT.

The rearrangement joins TRBV2 to TRBJ1-4; D is uncertain. In germline, CDR1 is SNHLY, CDR2 FYNNEI. V was trimmed by 1 base and J by 10 bases, leaving 10 bases between them. There are 13 residues in the CDR3. The CDR3 spells CASSEGPSGKLFF. CDR3 DNA: TGTGCCAGCAGTGAAGGCCCGTCGGGAAAACTGTTTTTT. The whole variable domain, remainder taken from reference TRBV2 and TRBJ1-4, is EPEVTQTPSHQVTQMGQEVILRCVPISNHLYFYWYRQILGQKVEFLVSFYNNEISEKSEIFDDQFSVERPDGSNFTLKIRSTKLEDSAMYFCASSEGPSGKLFFGSGTQLSVL.

The chain employs TRBV7-9 and TRBJ2-7; the D is unclear. V was cut by 1 base and J by 6 bases, with 7 bases left in between. The germline gives CDR1 SEHNR, CDR2 FQNEAQ (reference sequence). This CDR3 is built from 12 residues. This CDR3 reads CASSLDGSEQYF. The CDR3 nucleotides read TGTGCCAGCAGCTTAGACGGGTCCGAGCAGTACTTC.

This chain links TRBV7-6 with TRBJ1-2; D ambiguous. CDR3 length equals 12 residues. Germline V gene lookup returns CDR1 SGHVS and CDR2 FNYEAQ. V lost 1 base, J lost 8 bases, and 8 bases lay in between. The CDR3 DNA is TGTGCCAGCAGCTTAGTACGAGGGGGCTACACCTTC. Amino acid sequence: CASSLVRGGYTF.

The chain employs TRBV7-2 and TRBJ1-1; no firm D call. Deletions cut 7 bases from V and 2 bases from J, with 17 bases between. The CDR3 runs to 15 residues. Germline assignment: CDR1 SGHTA and CDR2 FQGNSA. The CDR3 nucleotides are TGTGCCAGCACCGCACGTAGCCTTCCCAACACTGAAGCTTTCTTT. It translates to CASTARSLPNTEAFF.

The chain uses TRBV15 and TRBJ2-7; 8 nucleotides match TRBD1. Germline CDR1 and CDR2: LNHNV and YYDKDF (reference sequence). V lost 0 bases, J lost 5 bases, and 3 bases stayed unmatched. CDR3 length: 14 residues. CDR3 in amino acids: CATSRDEDRDEQYF. CDR3 nucleotide sequence: TGTGCCACCAGCAGAGATGAGGACAGGGACGAGCAGTACTTC.

The rearrangement joins TRBV9 to TRBJ1-6, with 7 positions matching TRBD1. The CDR3 runs to 18 residues. The V and J ends lost 4 bases and 6 bases, in that order; junction bases with no gene match: 16. The V gene's germline CDR1 is SGDLS and CDR2 YYNGEE. The CDR3 loop is CASSTRTGVGSGNSPLHF. The CDR3 DNA reads TGTGCCAGCAGCACGAGGACAGGTGTGGGTTCTGGTAATTCACCCCTCCACTTT.

This chain links TRBV9 with TRBJ2-5; 9 bases match TRBD2. V trimming: 1 base; J trimming: 9 bases; junction bases outside the gene matches: 7. The CDR3 is made up of 14 amino acids. The germline V gene has CDR1 SGDLS and CDR2 YYNGEE. DNA of the CDR3: TGTGCCAGCAGCGTATCTAGCGGGGTAAGGCCCCAGTACTTC. Protein: CASSVSSGVRPQYF.

The rearrangement uses TRBV11-3 and TRBJ2-1; a possible D gene is TRBD2 (6 bases). V shed 1 base and J shed 9 bases, with 10 bases lying between them. Germline V CDR1 and CDR2: SGHNT, YENEEA. This CDR3 contains 13 residues. The CDR3 bases are TGTGCCAGCAGCTTAGTCCCAGCGGGTGAGCAGTTCTTC. It yields the protein CASSLVPAGEQFF.

The rearrangement uses TRBV19 and TRBJ1-2; TRBD1 might be the D (6 bases). Germline V CDR1 and CDR2: LNHDA, SQIVND (reference sequence). CDR3 size: 13 residues. The V end was cut by 9 bases, the J end by 5 bases, with 16 bases between. The CDR3: CASVTGSGYGYTF. The DNA for the CDR3 is TGTGCCAGCGTAACAGGGTCCGGATATGGCTACACCTTC.

V and J are TRBV19 and TRBJ2-1, with TRBD1 as a possible D gene (5 bases). Germline V lookup: CDR1 LNHDA, CDR2 SQIVND (reference sequence). There are 19 residues in the CDR3. The V end was cut by 10 bases, the J end by 0 bases, with 28 bases between. DNA of the CDR3: TGTGCCACCTCCTCCGTTTGGACAAAGAGACGAAACTCCTACAATGAGCAGTTCTTC. This translates into CATSSVWTKRRNSYNEQFF.

The chain couples TRBV4-1 to TRBJ2-7, with a possible D match to TRBD1 (6 bases). Per germline, CDR1 MGHRA and CDR2 YSYEKL. This CDR3 region has 14 residues. V was cut by 0 bases and J by 6 bases, with 12 bases left in between. CDR3 in amino acids: CASSQDQGRAEQYF. In nucleotides, the CDR3 is TGCGCCAGCAGCCAAGATCAGGGGCGGGCCGAGCAGTACTTC.

The V gene is TRBV13, the J gene TRBJ2-2; a possible D gene is TRBD2 (5 bases). Germline assignment: CDR1 PRHDT and CDR2 FYEKMQ (reference sequence). This CDR3 has 16 amino acids. V lost 5 bases, J lost 0 bases, and 13 bases lay in between. DNA of the CDR3: TGTGCCAGCAGCCAGAACGGGAACGCGAACACCGGGGAGCTGTTTTTT. It yields the protein CASSQNGNANTGELFF.

The rearrangement uses TRBV28 and TRBJ1-5, with 9 bases identical to TRBD1. Germline V lookup: CDR1 MDHEN, CDR2 SYDVKM. The ends lost 6 bases at V and 6 bases at J; junction bases unmatched: 6. This CDR3 is 14 amino acids long. DNA for the CDR3: TGTGCCAGCAGCCCCGGGACAGGGATTCAGCCCCAGCATTTT. The encoded protein is CASSPGTGIQPQHF. Using reference TRBV28 and TRBJ1-5 for the parts outside the CDR3, the full variable domain is DVKVTQSSRYLVKRTGEKVFLECVQDMDHENMFWYRQDPGLGLRLIYFSYDVKMKEKGDIPEGYSVSREKKERFSLILESASTNQTSMYLCASSPGTGIQPQHFGDGTRLSIL.

V and J are TRBV6-6 and TRBJ1-1, with 7 bases aligning to TRBD1. J lost 3 bases, V lost 4 bases, and 8 bases had no gene match. CDR3 size: 15 residues. Per germline, CDR1 MNHNY and CDR2 SVGAGI (reference sequence). The CDR3 bases are TGTGCCAGCAGTTTACCCGGGACAGAGCACACTGAAGCTTTCTTT. Protein sequence: CASSLPGTEHTEAFF.